This record looks at one T cell receptor (beta chain) sequence and its context. Its antigen is undetermined. Trimming pared 7 bases from V and 8 bases from J, leaving 17 bases between. In germline, CDR1 is MNHEY, CDR2 SVGAGI. The CDR3 consists of 13 residues. The assay was immunoSEQ multiplex PCR, and TCRdb's table has in-frame clones only and misses some. This sample has 100,000 to 150,000 clones, with 90% found just once. This sample is drawn from a study of T cell responses to AZD1222 COVID-19 vaccine. Regarding the study as a whole: Along spike, vaccine-associated CD4 TCRs were found throughout, with dominance at 160-218 and 743-854.

This receptor was obtained from an adult in good health. This specimen was peripheral blood, taken on day 0 of AZD1222 vaccination. The chain joins TRBV6-5 to TRBJ1-2, with a possible D match to TRBD1 (5 bases). The CDR3 DNA reads TGTGCCAGCACCGAGTGGGGGGAACGAGGCTACACCTTC. Its protein product is CASTEWGERGYTF.